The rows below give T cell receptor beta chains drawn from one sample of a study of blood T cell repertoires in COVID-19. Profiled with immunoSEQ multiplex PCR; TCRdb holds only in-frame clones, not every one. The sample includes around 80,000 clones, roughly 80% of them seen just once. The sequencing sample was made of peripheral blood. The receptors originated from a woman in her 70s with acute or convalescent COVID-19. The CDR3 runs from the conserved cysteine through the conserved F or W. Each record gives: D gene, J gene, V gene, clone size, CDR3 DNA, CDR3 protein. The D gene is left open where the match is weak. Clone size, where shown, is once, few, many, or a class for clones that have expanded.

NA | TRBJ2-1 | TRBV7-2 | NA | TGTGCCAGCAGTTATGACAATGAGCAGTTCTTC | CASSYDNEQFF
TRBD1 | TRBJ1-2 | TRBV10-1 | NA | TGCGCCAGCAGTGAGAGGGACAGCCTATATGGCTACACCTTC | CASSERDSLYGYTF
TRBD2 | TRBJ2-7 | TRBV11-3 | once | TGTGCCAGCAGTCTCGGCCGAGCGGGGGCGGCCTACGAGCAGTACTTC | CASSLGRAGAAYEQYF
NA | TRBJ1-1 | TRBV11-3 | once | TGTGCCAGCAGCCCCCACCAGCGTGAAGCTTTCTTT | CASSPHQREAFF
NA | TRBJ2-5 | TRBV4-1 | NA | TGCGCCAGCAGCCAAGAATCTCCTCAAGAGACCCAGTACTTC | CASSQESPQETQYF
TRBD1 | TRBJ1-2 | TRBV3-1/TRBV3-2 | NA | TGTGCCAGCGGACAGGGCACGGGCTACACCTTC | CASGQGTGYTF
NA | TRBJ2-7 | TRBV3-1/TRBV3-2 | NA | TGTGCCAGCAGCCAAGCTACCGGGGTGACCTACGAGCAGTACTTC | CASSQATGVTYEQYF
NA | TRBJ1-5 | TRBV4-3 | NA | TGCGCCAGCAGCCGAGGGAATCAGGCGGGGCCCCAGCATTTT | CASSRGNQAGPQHF
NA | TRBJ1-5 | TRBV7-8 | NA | TGTGCCAGCAGCTTGGGAGGGGGGGGCCACCAGCCCCAGCATTTT | CASSLGGGGHQPQHF
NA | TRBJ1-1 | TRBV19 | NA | TGTGCCAGTAGTACGATCGGGGGGTTTGAAGCTTTCTTT | CASSTIGGFEAFF
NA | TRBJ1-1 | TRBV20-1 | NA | TGCAGTGCCCTGACGAGGTTGGGTTTCTTT | CSALTRLGFF
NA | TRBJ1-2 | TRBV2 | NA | TGTGCCAGCAGTGAGCCCCCATCCTTCGCCCCCTATAACTATGGCTACACCTTC | CASSEPPSFAPYNYGYTF
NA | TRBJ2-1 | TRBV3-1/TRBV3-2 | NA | TGTGCCAGCAGCCTCGATCGAGGGGGGCAGTTCTTC | CASSLDRGGQFF
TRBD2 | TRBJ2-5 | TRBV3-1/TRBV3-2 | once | TGTGCCAGCAGCCAAGAGTGGATAGCGGGCCAAGAGACCCAGTACTTC | CASSQEWIAGQETQYF
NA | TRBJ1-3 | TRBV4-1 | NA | TGCGCCAGCAGCCAAGGATTAGGGGCGGACACCATATATTTT | CASSQGLGADTIYF
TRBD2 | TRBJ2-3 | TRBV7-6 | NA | TGTGCCAGCAGCTTAGCTTCGGGGACTAGCGGGCTTACAGATACGCAGTATTTT | CASSLASGTSGLTDTQYF
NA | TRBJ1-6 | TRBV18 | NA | TGTGCCAGCTCATCACAAAAGACGGGTCCTTATAATTCACCCCTCCACTTT | CASSSQKTGPYNSPLHF
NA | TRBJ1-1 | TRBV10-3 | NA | TGTGCCATCAGATTCCAGTCTAACACTGAAGCTTTCTTT | CAIRFQSNTEAFF
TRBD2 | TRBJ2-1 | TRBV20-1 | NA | TGCAGTGCTAGTTCGGCGGGGGGGCTTCAACGAAGCTCCTACAATGAGCAGTTCTTC | CSASSAGGLQRSSYNEQFF
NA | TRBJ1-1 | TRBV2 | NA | TGTGCCAGCAGCCTGGACAGGAACACTGAAGCTTTCTTT | CASSLDRNTEAFF
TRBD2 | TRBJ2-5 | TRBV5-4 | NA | TGTGCCAGCAGCTCCCGGGAGGGAGTCCGAGAGACCCAGTACTTC | CASSSREGVRETQYF
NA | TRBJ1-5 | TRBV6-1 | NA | TGTGCCAGCAGTGAGGAATCGGGTGGCAATCAGCCCCAGCATTTT | CASSEESGGNQPQHF
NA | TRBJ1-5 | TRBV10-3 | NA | TGTGCCATCAGTGTGGGACTTTACAATCAGCCCCAGCATTTT | CAISVGLYNQPQHF
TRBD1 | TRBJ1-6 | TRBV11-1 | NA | TGTGCCAGCAGCTTAGACAGGGGTTCACCCCTCCACTTT | CASSLDRGSPLHF
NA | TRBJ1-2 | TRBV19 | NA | TGTGCCAGTAGTGTACCGGGACTGAATTCCTATGGCTACACCTTC | CASSVPGLNSYGYTF
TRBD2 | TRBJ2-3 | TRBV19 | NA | TGTGCCAGTAGCCCCATAGCGGGGGGGCGCACAGATACGCAGTATTTT | CASSPIAGGRTDTQYF
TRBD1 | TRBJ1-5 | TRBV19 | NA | TGTGCCAGCAGGACAGGGTCTGCTAGCAATCAGCCCCAGCATTTT | CASRTGSASNQPQHF
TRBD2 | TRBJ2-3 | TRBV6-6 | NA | TGTGCCAGCAGCCTAGCGGGGCAGATTAGCACAGATACGCAGTATTTT | CASSLAGQISTDTQYF
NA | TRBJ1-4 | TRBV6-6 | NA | TGTGCCAGCAGTTACAGACAGGCAACTAATGAAAAACTGTTTTTT | CASSYRQATNEKLFF
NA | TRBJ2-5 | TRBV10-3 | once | TGTGCCTCCGGGGAGACCCCTAGGGAGACCCAGTACTTC | CASGETPRETQYF
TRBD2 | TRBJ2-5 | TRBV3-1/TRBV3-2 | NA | TGTGCCAGCAGCCAGGGGGAGCGGGGGGTTCGGGAGACCCAGTACTTC | CASSQGERGVRETQYF
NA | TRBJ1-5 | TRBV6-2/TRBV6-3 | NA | TGTGCCAGCAGTTACTCGAGTCGGGGGACCCAGCCCCAGCATTTT | CASSYSSRGTQPQHF
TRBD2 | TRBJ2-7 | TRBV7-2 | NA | TGTGCCAGCAACCTCGGGCGGGGGGGCACCTACGAGCAGTACTTC | CASNLGRGGTYEQYF